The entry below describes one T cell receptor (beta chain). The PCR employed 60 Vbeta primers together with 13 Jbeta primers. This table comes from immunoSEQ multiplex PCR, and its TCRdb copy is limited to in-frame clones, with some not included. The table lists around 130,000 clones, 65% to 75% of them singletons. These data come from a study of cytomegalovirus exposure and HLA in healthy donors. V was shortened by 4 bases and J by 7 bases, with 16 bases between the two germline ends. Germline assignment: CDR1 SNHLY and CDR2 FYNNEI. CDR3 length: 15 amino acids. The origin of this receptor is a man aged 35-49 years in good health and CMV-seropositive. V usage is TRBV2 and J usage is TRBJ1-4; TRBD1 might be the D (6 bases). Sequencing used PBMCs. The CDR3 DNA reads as TGTGCCAGCAGTGCGACTCAGGGGATGGGTGAAAAACTGTTTTTT. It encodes CASSATQGMGEKLFF.